This T cell receptor (beta chain) was retrieved from a study of ipilimumab plus nivolumab after autologous stem cell transplantation. This clone was seen just once. Germline V CDR1 and CDR2: SGHRS, YFSETQ. V dropped 2 bases and J dropped 9 bases, with 11 bases sitting between them. The CDR3 is 13 residues long. Sequenced by immunoSEQ multiplex PCR; TCRdb stores in-frame clones only, minus some. This sample has 2,000 to 3,000 clones; approximately 93% occur once, and the top ten carry about 1.8%. The sequences come from PBMCs, collected in a trial of ipilimumab plus nivolumab as post-transplant consolidation. This chain uses TRBV5-1 with TRBJ2-2; D may correspond to TRBD1 or TRBD2 (5 bases each). This sequence was found in a male donor with primary mediastinal lymphoma. The CDR3 DNA is TGCGCCAGCAGCTTAGGACGGGACCGGGAGCTGTTTTTT. As protein: CASSLGRDRELFF. The full variable domain, completed using reference TRBV5-1 and TRBJ2-2, is KAGVTQTPRYLIKTRGQQVTLSCSPISGHRSVSWYQQTPGQGLQFLFEYFSETQRNKGNFPGRFSGRQFSNSRSEMNVSTLELGDSALYLCASSLGRDRELFFGEGSRLTVL.